The sequence of this T cell receptor beta chain was determined in a study of cytotoxic CD8 clonotypes in ibrutinib-treated CLL. This clone was seen once. The antigen is not known. TCRdb's copy holds only in-frame clones and misses some; the assay was immunoSEQ multiplex PCR. The table lists some 200,000 clones, approximately 72% of them singletons. Germline assignment: CDR1 GTSNPN and CDR2 SVGIG (reference sequence). This CDR3 has 14 residues. Deletions cut 4 bases from V and 8 bases from J, with 20 bases between. The study, taken as a whole, reports: There were differences in sampling times between sustained-remission and progressing patients. Clonality was higher at ibrutinib response and returned toward baseline at progression. Public clonotypes showed up rarely, and on treatment they shrank or held steady.

The receptor comes from a human donor with chronic lymphocytic leukemia. Sequencing used PBMCs, obtained after 24 months of ibrutinib treatment. The V and J genes are TRBV30 and TRBJ1-2; the D is unclear. The CDR3 region is CAWTSIPGSRGYTF. The CDR3 DNA reads TGTGCCTGGACCTCGATACCGGGCTCTCGGGGCTACACCTTC.